The sequence of this TCR beta chain was determined in a study of blood T cell repertoires in COVID-19. Study-level background: The origin of the acute and convalescent COVID-19 samples was the United States, Italy and Spain. T cells, B-cell-depleted T cells, or PBMCs supplied cDNA or gDNA.

The CDR3 is 15 amino acids. Germline V lookup: CDR1 SNHLY, CDR2 FYNNEI. Trimming removed 6 bases at V and 2 bases at J, with 16 bases between. In the authors' workflow: Using reference gene primer amplification, nucleated cell counts were estimated. Profiled with immunoSEQ multiplex PCR; TCRdb holds only in-frame clones, not every one. V and J calls plus clone size are reproduced from that table; the DNA served to infer D and trimming. This table has some 65,000 clones, roughly 91% appearing once. The Seattle patients, enrolled during active infection, were followed longitudinally. The sample consisted of peripheral blood. The chain has TRBV2 and TRBJ2-5, with D hard to call. The source is a middle-aged man with COVID-19, enrolled during active disease. In nucleotides, the CDR3 is TGTGCCAGCAGCTATAAGCTAGGAACTCAAGAGACCCAGTACTTC. Protein sequence: CASSYKLGTQETQYF.